The 25 T cell receptor beta chains below come from one sample, sequenced in a study of CD8 T cells in ankylosing spondylitis. Overall study findings and caveats: Characteristic of ankylosing spondylitis blood, it appeared, was a TCR beta motif comprising roughly 8 highly homologous variants.

TCRdb reprocessed the 5' RACE reads via MiXCR and lists one record per CDR3 protein. The sample lists approximately 540,000 distinct CDR3 sequences; roughly 13% were seen once. For these TCRs, the target antigens are not known. The sequenced sample was blood, either unsorted or a sorted T cell fraction (not recorded which). The source of these receptors is a male donor with ankylosing spondylitis.

J is TRBJ2-3 and V is TRBV5-1; D remains ambiguous. Germline V lookup: CDR1 SGHRS, CDR2 YFSETQ. Trimming left V 4 bases short and J 8 bases short, with 11 bases between. The CDR3 consists of 12 residues. The CDR3 DNA sequence: TGCGCCAGCAGCCCCTTCTTAGGTACGCAGTATTTT. Encoded protein: CASSPFLGTQYF.

This clonotype was counted many times. The chain couples TRBV7-9 to TRBJ2-7; possibly TRBD2 for D (7 bases). This CDR3 is built from 16 residues. V was cut by 4 bases and J by 3 bases, with 19 bases left in between. The germline gives CDR1 SEHNR, CDR2 FQNEAQ (reference sequence). The CDR3 DNA is TGTGCCAGCAGCTGGCCATCCAGGGGAGGGGGCTACGAGCAGTACTTC. Amino acids: CASSWPSRGGGYEQYF.

The chain couples TRBV9 to TRBJ2-1; D gene ambiguous. The CDR3 is 14 amino acids. Trimming shortened V by 4 bases and J by 0 bases, and 8 bases separated the two germline ends. Looked up from germline, CDR1 is SGDLS and CDR2 is YYNGEE. The CDR3 here is CASSQESSYNEQFF. The CDR3 coding sequence is TGTGCCAGCAGCCAGGAGAGCTCCTACAATGAGCAGTTCTTC.

This clonotype showed up just a few times. The junction and the germline gene differ at one end; a read error may be behind it. CDR3 in amino acids: CSASRDSRMESVF. The DNA of the CDR3 is TGCAGTGCTAGCCGGGACTCCCGGATGGAATCTGTCTTT. The rearrangement joins TRBV20-1 to TRBJ1-5, with D perhaps matching TRBD1 (5 bases). In germline, CDR1 is DFQATT, CDR2 SNEGSKA (reference sequence). The CDR3 is made up of 13 amino acids.

This clonotype was recorded at least ten times. In DNA, the CDR3 is TGCGCCAGCAGGTTAACAGGTACCGAGCAGTACTTC. It yields the protein CASRLTGTEQYF. This chain connects TRBV5-1 to TRBJ2-7, with a tentative D call TRBD1 (5 bases). The CDR3 extends over 12 amino acids. Trimming took 5 bases from V and 6 from J, leaving 12 bases between them. CDR1 is SGHRS and CDR2 is YFSETQ in the germline V gene.

This clonotype was detected only a few times. One end of the junction does not line up with germline, which may come from a read error. The J gene is TRBJ2-7, the V gene TRBV2; 8 nucleotides match TRBD1. The CDR3 loop spans 15 amino acids. CDR1 is SNHLY and CDR2 is FYNNEI in the germline V gene. The CDR3, as DNA: TGTGCCAGCAGTGAAGTGGCAGGGGGCTCCAACGAGCAGTACTTC. Its protein is CASSEVAGGSNEQYF.

This sequence joins TRBV12-3 or TRBV12-4 and TRBJ2-1, with 16 positions matching TRBD2. The CDR3 runs 15 residues. Trimming cost V 3 bases and J 13 bases; bases outside gene matches: 6. The CDR3 DNA follows: TGTGCCAGCAGTTTTGGGACTAGCGGGAGGGCCTCACAGTTCTTC. Its translation is CASSFGTSGRASQFF.

This clonotype was counted a few times. The rearrangement links TRBV4-2 to TRBJ2-7, with D unclear. Germline V gives CDR1 LGHNA, CDR2 YNFKEQ. This CDR3 has 11 residues. Between the trimmed V and J ends, which lost 0 bases and 13 bases, there was a span of 10 bases. CDR3 DNA sequence: TGTGCCAGCAGCCAAGATCAACGCTTTTACGTC. Amino acids: CASSQDQRFYV.

This clonotype was seen many times. The V call is TRBV20-1, the J call TRBJ2-4; tentatively, D is TRBD2 (5 bases). The CDR3 consists of 13 residues. In germline, CDR1 is DFQATT, CDR2 SNEGSKA (reference sequence). V lost 5 bases and J lost 0, with 8 bases in between. The DNA for the CDR3 is TGCAGTGCTCTGGGGAGAGCCAAAAACATTCAGTACTTC. Protein: CSALGRAKNIQYF.

This clonotype was counted between two and nine times. V and J are TRBV3-1 and TRBJ2-1; D remains ambiguous. CDR3 size: 11 residues. The V end was cut by 8 bases, the J end by 13 bases, with 15 bases between. Germline V gene lookup returns CDR1 LGHDT and CDR2 YNNKEL (reference sequence). CDR3 DNA sequence: TGTGCCAGCCCTTATGGGCCTTCCCAGTTCTTC. This encodes CASPYGPSQFF.

The chain carries TRBV20-1 and TRBJ2-5; 13 bases agree with TRBD2. The CDR3 runs 16 residues. The germline V gene encodes CDR1 DFQATT and CDR2 SNEGSKA (reference sequence). Trimming took 3 bases from V and 5 from J; bases not matched to a gene: 9. The CDR3 DNA sequence: TGCAGTGCTAGGCCCGTACTAGCGGGAGGGAGGGAGACCCAGTACTTC. Its translation is CSARPVLAGGRETQYF.

The J gene is TRBJ2-7, the V gene TRBV7-2; 7 bases agree with TRBD2. With V trimmed by 6 bases and J by 7 bases, 9 bases remained unmatched. The CDR3 extends over 13 amino acids. From germline, CDR1 is SGHTA and CDR2 FQGNSA. The CDR3 DNA follows: TGTGCCAGCAGTTCCGGAGCGGGGCGGGAGCAGTACGTC. Its protein is CASSSGAGREQYV.

This rearrangement joins TRBV27 to TRBJ2-1, with 9 positions matching TRBD2. CDR3 length equals 14 residues. Trimming took 7 bases from V and 3 from J; bases not matched to a gene: 4. From germline, CDR1 is MNHEY and CDR2 SMNVEV (reference sequence). The CDR3 loop reads CASKGLAIYNEQFF. The CDR3 coding sequence is TGTGCCAGCAAGGGACTAGCCATCTACAATGAGCAGTTCTTC.

This clonotype was seen at least ten times. The chain combines TRBV5-1 with TRBJ2-1; D may correspond to TRBD1 or TRBD2 (5 bases each). Trimming stripped 4 bases from V and 5 bases from J, with 19 bases between. This CDR3 has 16 residues. The germline V gene has CDR1 SGHRS and CDR2 YFSETQ. CDR3 in DNA: TGCGCCAGCAGCACGCTGTCCGGGACCCTGAACAATGAGCAGTTCTTC. Translation: CASSTLSGTLNNEQFF.

This clonotype came up once. V gene TRBV5-1 combines with J gene TRBJ2-5; TRBD1 matches at 8 bases. Germline trimming cut 0 bases from V and 7 bases from J; bases unmatched to any gene: 14. The CDR3 extends over 17 amino acids. Germline CDR1 SGHRS, CDR2 YFSETQ. CDR3 region: CASSLATAGGGQGTQYF. CDR3 DNA: TGCGCCAGCAGCTTGGCCACGGCAGGGGGCGGTCAGGGGACCCAGTACTTC.

In regard to this clonotype: One base away lies a much larger clone, so this may be a sequencing read error. The chain employs TRBV29-1 and TRBJ1-2, with 9 bases aligning to TRBD1. The CDR3 loop spans 11 amino acids. The germline V gene has CDR1 SQVTM and CDR2 ANQGSEA. V shed 5 bases, J shed 6 bases, and the junction held 1 base outside the gene matches. CDR3 DNA: TGCAGCGTTAGGACAGGGGATGGCTACACCTTC. This encodes CSVRTGDGYTF.

This clonotype was detected ten times or more. The V and J genes are TRBV29-1 and TRBJ1-3, with D perhaps TRBD1 (5 bases). With 4 bases removed from V and 0 bases from J, the gap between germline ends came to 7 bases. The CDR3 spans 13 residues. The germline V gene has CDR1 SQVTM and CDR2 ANQGSEA. The CDR3 region is CSVGGNSGNTIYF. CDR3 nucleotides: TGCAGCGTTGGGGGCAACTCTGGAAACACCATATATTTT. Filled out from reference TRBV29-1 and TRBJ1-3, the complete variable domain reads SAVISQKPSRDICQRGTSLTIQCQVDSQVTMMFWYRQQPGQSLTLIATANQGSEATYESGFVIDKFPISRPNLTFSTLTVSNMSPEDSSIYLCSVGGNSGNTIYFGEGSWLTVV.

This clonotype was found many times. V and J are TRBV11-2 and TRBJ1-1; D gene uncertain. This CDR3 has 18 residues. Germline V gene sequence: CDR1 SGHAT, CDR2 FQNNGV. The ends were cut back, 5 bases at V and 6 bases at J, with 28 bases in the middle. CDR3 sequence: CASSSLFGSPRAAAEAFF. CDR3 bases: TGTGCCAGCAGCAGCCTCTTCGGGTCCCCGAGGGCCGCCGCTGAAGCTTTCTTT. The full variable domain, with the rest looked up from reference TRBV11-2 and TRBJ1-1, is EAGVAQSPRYKIIEKRQSVAFWCNPISGHATLYWYQQILGQGPKLLIQFQNNGVVDDSQLPKDRFSAERLKGVDSTLKIQPAKLEDSAVYLCASSSLFGSPRAAAEAFFGQGTRLTVV.

The chain combines TRBV5-1 with TRBJ2-1; TRBD2 might be the D (7 bases). Looked up from germline, CDR1 is SGHRS and CDR2 is YFSETQ. CDR3 size: 15 residues. Trimming cost V 0 bases and J 8 bases, with 15 bases left between them. CDR3 nucleotides: TGCGCCAGCAGCTTGGGCGCGGGGGCGATGGATGAGCAGTTCTTC. The encoded protein is CASSLGAGAMDEQFF.

This clonotype appeared a few times. The V gene is TRBV29-1, the J gene TRBJ2-1; TRBD2 agrees at 14 bases. The germline CDR1 and CDR2 sequences are SQVTM and ANQGSEA. CDR3 length equals 15 residues. V lost 5 bases to trimming and J lost 9 bases; unmatched junction nucleotides: 9. The CDR3 loop reads CSVRGLAGGGGEQFF. The CDR3 coding sequence is TGCAGCGTTCGAGGACTAGCGGGAGGTGGGGGTGAGCAGTTCTTC.

This clonotype was seen more than once but under ten times. The chain uses TRBV10-3 and TRBJ1-4; D gene uncertain. CDR1 is ENHRY, CDR2 SYGVKD, per germline. The V and J ends lost 0 bases and 5 bases respectively, with 7 bases between them. The CDR3 is made up of 14 amino acids. The CDR3 DNA is TGTGCCATCAGTGAGTCAGGAGGGAATGAAAAACTGTTTTTT. Translated: CAISESGGNEKLFF.

This clonotype has just a few counts. J is TRBJ1-1 and V is TRBV20-1; 8 nucleotides agree with TRBD1. The V gene's germline CDR1 is DFQATT and CDR2 SNEGSKA (reference sequence). Losses at the gene ends were 6 bases for V and 0 bases for J; bases not matched to a gene: 3. This CDR3 is 13 amino acids long. CDR3 amino acids: CSAGTGVNTEAFF. The CDR3 nucleotides read TGCAGTGCAGGGACAGGAGTGAACACTGAAGCTTTCTTT.

This clonotype was counted a few times. This rearrangement joins TRBV29-1 to TRBJ2-1; 8 nucleotides line up with TRBD1. CDR1 SQVTM and CDR2 ANQGSEA come from the germline V gene. Trimming cost V 4 bases and J 4 bases; bases outside gene matches: 6. CDR3 length: 14 residues. In DNA form, the CDR3 reads TGCAGCGTTGGACAGGGGTTCGTTTACAATGAGCAGTTCTTC. Translation gives CSVGQGFVYNEQFF.

This clonotype was seen a few times. This rearrangement joins TRBV12-3 or TRBV12-4 to TRBJ2-7; 8 bases match TRBD2. The CDR3 is 15 residues long. V trimming: 1 base; J trimming: 2 bases; junction bases outside the gene matches: 4. The CDR3, as DNA: TGTGCCAGCAGTTTAGGCGTTAGCGGGACCTACGAGCAGTACGTC. Its translation: CASSLGVSGTYEQYV.

This clonotype has at least ten counts. CDR3 in DNA: TGCGCCAGCAGCTTCAGCGGGAGTGGGGAGACCCAGTACTTC. Translation: CASSFSGSGETQYF. The chain joins TRBV5-1 to TRBJ2-5, with 8 bases identical to TRBD2. The junction had 5 bases not matched to a gene; V was cut back by 2 bases and J by 5 bases. The CDR3 has 14 amino acids. Germline V gene lookup returns CDR1 SGHRS and CDR2 YFSETQ.